This record concerns one T cell receptor (beta chain) sequence. Looked up from germline, CDR1 is LNHDA and CDR2 is SQIVND (reference sequence). This CDR3 has 16 residues. V trimming: 3 bases; J trimming: 1 base; junction bases outside the gene matches: 6. The data derive from a study of blood T cell repertoires in COVID-19. Study background: The analysed material was cDNA or gDNA that came from T cells, B-cell-depleted T cells, or PBMCs.

The protocol was immunoSEQ multiplex PCR, while the TCRdb copy is restricted to in-frame clones and leaves out a portion. The top ten hold 4.5% to 6% of the sample, which has 200,000 to 250,000 clones, 70% to 90% seen once. Seattle patient enrollment occurred during active infection, with longitudinal follow-up thereafter. Sequencing was performed on peripheral blood. This TCR derives from a man aged 50 to 59 with COVID-19, enrolled during active disease. This chain links TRBV19 with TRBJ2-4; 7 bases agree with TRBD1. The CDR3 nucleotides read TGTGCCAGTAGTATCGAGGGGGCGCGGGCCAAAAACATTCAGTACTTC. It is translated as CASSIEGARAKNIQYF.